The rows below give T cell receptor beta chains drawn from one sample of a study of blood T cell repertoires in COVID-19. TCRdb keeps only in-frame clones here, not all; method: immunoSEQ multiplex PCR. The sample carries about 74,000 clones, 84% recorded once. The sample consisted of peripheral blood. The receptors derive from a man aged 70-80 years with acute or convalescent COVID-19. Both conserved end residues are part of each CDR3.

CDR3aa	j_gene	v_gene
CASSEWAGGGDTQYF	TRBJ2-3	TRBV9
CASSSMDGGSYNEQFF	TRBJ2-1	TRBV27
CASSLDPGANIQYF	TRBJ2-4	TRBV5-1
CASSQEGGTGYGYTF	TRBJ1-2	TRBV4-3
CATSIANYGYTF	TRBJ1-2	TRBV21-1
CASSQGGGYEQYF	TRBJ2-7	TRBV14
CASRGDSSSDGYTF	TRBJ1-2	TRBV19
CASSGANVLTF	TRBJ2-6	TRBV23-1
CSVEDDVGRAETQYF	TRBJ2-5	TRBV29-1
CASSQGGGGQPQHF	TRBJ1-5	TRBV28
CASSFSKDRILGYTF	TRBJ1-2	TRBV7-9
CASSQDLDRPGGYTF	TRBJ1-2	TRBV4-3
CASSDDRVQPQHF	TRBJ1-5	TRBV6-1
CASSTSGRVSTDTQYF	TRBJ2-3	TRBV28
CASSRTGGMGSNQPQHF	TRBJ1-5	TRBV2
CASSYLDSFANYGYTF	TRBJ1-2	TRBV6-2/TRBV6-3
CSAKTEAGYTF	TRBJ1-2	TRBV20-1
CASSLQGPYGYTF	TRBJ1-2	TRBV19
CASRPGQGDLSSGANVLTF	TRBJ2-6	TRBV10-2
CASSLTGPGPAQYF	TRBJ2-5	TRBV7-3
CASRRGSTGELFF	TRBJ2-2	TRBV3-1/TRBV3-2
CASSLTGTHSNQPQHF	TRBJ1-5	TRBV7-2
CASSVYDRTNTGELFF	TRBJ2-2	TRBV9
CASSPAKGAGGGGNEQFF	TRBJ2-1	TRBV5-1
CASHHRENTEAFF	TRBJ1-1	TRBV27
CASSVTVGAGELFF	TRBJ2-2	TRBV5-1
CASSPPPGETQYF	TRBJ2-5	TRBV18
CASNADSYEQYF	TRBJ2-7	TRBV2
CASSLRGGDEQYF	TRBJ2-7	TRBV6-4
CASSSGTPSNQPQHF	TRBJ1-5	TRBV5-6
CASSPPISGVYEQYF	TRBJ2-7	TRBV28
CASSSYRGLNSYNEQFF	TRBJ2-1	TRBV7-3
CASSRRQGCSGANVLTF	TRBJ2-6	TRBV21-1
CASSPRGTDTQYF	TRBJ2-3	TRBV3-1/TRBV3-2
CASRDTGNTGELFF	TRBJ2-2	TRBV19
CASSSGQGVPYEQYF	TRBJ2-7	TRBV5-5
CASSLPRTSASYNEQFF	TRBJ2-1	TRBV5-1
CASSETHLRTQYF	TRBJ2-5	TRBV7-2
CASSYGREATYNEQFF	TRBJ2-1	TRBV6-5
CAIQALAGTGELFF	TRBJ2-2	TRBV10-2
CASGSSSGSFSYEQYF	TRBJ2-7	TRBV28
CASSPTGQGRNTGELFF	TRBJ2-2	TRBV5-4
CASSLFRGRSETQYF	TRBJ2-5	TRBV18
CASSSLQGGTQYF	TRBJ2-3	TRBV7-3
CASSQSRYEQYF	TRBJ2-7	TRBV14
CAISRGTGGTGELFF	TRBJ2-2	TRBV10-3
CASQELQGTGELFF	TRBJ2-2	TRBV3-1/TRBV3-2